The 8 T cell receptor beta chains listed next were all sequenced from one sample in a study of blood T cell repertoires in COVID-19. Data came from immunoSEQ multiplex PCR; TCRdb stores just in-frame clones and leaves some out. Here the sample spans 54,000 or so clones, roughly 88% being singletons. Sequencing was carried out using peripheral blood. These receptors originate from a woman aged 80 or over with acute or convalescent COVID-19.

The chain couples TRBV11-2 to TRBJ2-3, with 9 positions matching TRBD2. CDR1 and CDR2 (germline): SGHAT, FQNNGV. This CDR3 region has 18 residues. V gave up 4 bases and J gave up 0 bases; unmatched junction bases: 11. CDR3 nucleotide sequence: TGTGCCAGCAGCTCAAATGGACTAGCGCGAACTAGCACAGATACGCAGTATTTT. Translated: CASSSNGLARTSTDTQYF. The complete variable domain, with remaining parts taken from reference TRBV11-2 and TRBJ2-3, reads EAGVAQSPRYKIIEKRQSVAFWCNPISGHATLYWYQQILGQGPKLLIQFQNNGVVDDSQLPKDRFSAERLKGVDSTLKIQPAKLEDSAVYLCASSSNGLARTSTDTQYFGPGTRLTVL.

The V gene is TRBV5-1, the J gene TRBJ2-1; 9 nucleotides match TRBD2. Germline V lookup: CDR1 SGHRS, CDR2 YFSETQ. This CDR3 is built from 14 residues. Losses at the gene ends were 7 bases for V and 7 bases for J; bases not matched to a gene: 9. CDR3 region: CASWEASGNNEQFF. The CDR3, as DNA: TGCGCCAGCTGGGAGGCTAGCGGGAATAATGAGCAGTTCTTC. The full variable domain, completed using reference TRBV5-1 and TRBJ2-1, is KAGVTQTPRYLIKTRGQQVTLSCSPISGHRSVSWYQQTPGQGLQFLFEYFSETQRNKGNFPGRFSGRQFSNSRSEMNVSTLELGDSALYLCASWEASGNNEQFFGPGTRLTVL.

The chain joins TRBV5-5 to TRBJ1-2; D not certain. Germline-derived CDR1 and CDR2 are SGHKS and YYEKEE (reference sequence). V lost 0 bases and J 3 bases, leaving 12 bases between the germline ends. This CDR3 is built from 15 residues. Here the CDR3 reads CASSLVGFKDYGYTF. CDR3 bases: TGTGCCAGCAGCTTGGTGGGCTTTAAGGACTATGGCTACACCTTC.

The chain combines TRBV29-1 with TRBJ1-2; 9 nucleotides agree with TRBD1. Germline trimming cut 6 bases from V and 4 bases from J; bases unmatched to any gene: 6. The V gene's germline CDR1 is SQVTM and CDR2 ANQGSEA. The CDR3 runs 13 residues. The DNA of the CDR3 is TGCAGCGTCGCACAGGGGGCTGGCTATGGCTACACCTTC. Protein product: CSVAQGAGYGYTF.

The chain has TRBV10-1 and TRBJ1-3, with D perhaps matching TRBD1 (5 bases). Trimming removed 7 bases at V and 2 bases at J, with 9 bases between. In germline, CDR1 is WNHNN, CDR2 SYGVQD (reference sequence). This CDR3 contains 13 residues. Written as DNA, the CDR3 is TGCGCCAGCACTCCAGGGACTGGAAACACCATATATTTT. It is translated as CASTPGTGNTIYF.

The chain carries TRBV12-5 and TRBJ1-2; weak D call: TRBD1 (6 bases). The CDR3 runs 14 residues. Germline V gives CDR1 LGHNT, CDR2 FRNRAP. The V end lost 6 bases, the J end lost 4 bases, and 15 bases lay between the germline ends. The CDR3 here is CASGTSRGAYGYTF. CDR3 bases: TGTGCTAGTGGCACCTCGCGGGGGGCCTATGGCTACACCTTC.

The chain is built from TRBV9 and TRBJ2-7, with 10 positions matching TRBD1. The CDR3 sequence is 16 residues long. The V gene's germline CDR1 is SGDLS and CDR2 YYNGEE. After removal of 4 bases from V and 7 bases from J, the junction contained 14 bases not matched to a gene. The chain's CDR3 is CASSTLLRQGAWEQYV. In DNA form, the CDR3 reads TGTGCCAGCAGCACCCTTCTTCGACAGGGGGCGTGGGAGCAGTACGTC.

The chain recombines TRBV18 with TRBJ1-3, with 7 nucleotides matching TRBD1. The CDR3 length is 16 residues. The trim removed 3 bases at V and 1 base at J, leaving 6 bases unmatched. Germline values: CDR1 KGHSH, CDR2 LQKENI. This CDR3 is CASSPNGQVSGNTIYF. CDR3 sequence (DNA): TGTGCCAGCTCACCGAATGGACAGGTTTCTGGAAACACCATATATTTT.